The source of this TCR beta chain is a study of T-cell memory formation after mild COVID-19. One entry per CDR3 protein results from TCRdb running MiXCR on the 5' RACE reads. The sample shows 400,000 to 500,000 distinct CDR3 sequences, approximately 20% of them seen only once. This clonotype has a handful of counts. J gave up 1 base and V 5 bases, and 12 bases lay outside the gene matches. This CDR3 region has 19 residues. Germline-derived CDR1 and CDR2 are SGHVS and FNYEAQ. The chain couples TRBV7-6 to TRBJ2-6; TRBD1 aligns across 9 bases. Source material: PBMCs or a T cell subset sorted from them (not recorded which). The origin of this receptor is an adult woman who had mild COVID-19 (a few samples of this study predate the infection). Cell type and time point are not known. CDR3 nucleotides: TGTGCCAGCAGCCAACACACCGGGACAGGGATTTCTGGGGCCAACGTCCTGACTTTC. Amino acid sequence: CASSQHTGTGISGANVLTF.